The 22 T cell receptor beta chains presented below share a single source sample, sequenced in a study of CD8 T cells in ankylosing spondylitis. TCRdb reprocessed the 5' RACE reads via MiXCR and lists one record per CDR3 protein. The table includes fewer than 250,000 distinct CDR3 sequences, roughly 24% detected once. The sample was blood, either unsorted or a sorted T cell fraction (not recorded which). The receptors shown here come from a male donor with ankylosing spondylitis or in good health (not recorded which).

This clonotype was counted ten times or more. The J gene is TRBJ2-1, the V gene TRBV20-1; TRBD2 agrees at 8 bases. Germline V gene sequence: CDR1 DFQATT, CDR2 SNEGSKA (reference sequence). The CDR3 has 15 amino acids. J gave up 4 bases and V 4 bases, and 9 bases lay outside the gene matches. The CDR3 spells CSAIPGLGLYNEQFF. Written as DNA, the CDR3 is TGCAGTGCTATTCCGGGACTAGGCCTTTACAATGAGCAGTTCTTC.

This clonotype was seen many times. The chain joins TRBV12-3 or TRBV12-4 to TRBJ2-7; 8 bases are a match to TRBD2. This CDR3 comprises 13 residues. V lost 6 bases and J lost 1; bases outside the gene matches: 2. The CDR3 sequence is CASRIAGSYEQYF. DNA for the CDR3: TGTGCCAGCAGGATAGCGGGATCCTACGAGCAGTACTTC.

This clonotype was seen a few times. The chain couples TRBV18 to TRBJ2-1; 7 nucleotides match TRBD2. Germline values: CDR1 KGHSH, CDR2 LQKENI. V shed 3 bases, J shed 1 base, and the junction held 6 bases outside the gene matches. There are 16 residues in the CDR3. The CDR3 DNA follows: TGTGCCAGCTCACCTGGGGGGGATATGTCCTACAATGAGCAGTTCTTC. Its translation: CASSPGGDMSYNEQFF. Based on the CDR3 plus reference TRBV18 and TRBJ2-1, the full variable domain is NAGVMQNPRHLVRRRGQEARLRCSPMKGHSHVYWYRQLPEEGLKFMVYLQKENIIDESGMPKERFSAEFPKEGPSILRIQQVVRGDSAAYFCASSPGGDMSYNEQFFGPGTRLTVL.

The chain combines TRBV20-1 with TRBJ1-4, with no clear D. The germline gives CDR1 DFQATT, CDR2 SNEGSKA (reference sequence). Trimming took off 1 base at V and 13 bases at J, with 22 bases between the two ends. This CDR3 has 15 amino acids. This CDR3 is CSARGKTLVSGGLFF. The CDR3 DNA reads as TGCAGTGCTAGAGGGAAGACTCTGGTATCCGGAGGACTGTTTTTT.

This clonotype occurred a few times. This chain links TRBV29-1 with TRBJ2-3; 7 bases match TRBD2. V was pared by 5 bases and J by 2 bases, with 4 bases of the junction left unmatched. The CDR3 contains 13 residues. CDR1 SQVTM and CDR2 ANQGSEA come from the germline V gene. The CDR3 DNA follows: TGCAGCGTTCGGGGAGGGGCCACAGATACGCAGTATTTT. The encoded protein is CSVRGGATDTQYF.

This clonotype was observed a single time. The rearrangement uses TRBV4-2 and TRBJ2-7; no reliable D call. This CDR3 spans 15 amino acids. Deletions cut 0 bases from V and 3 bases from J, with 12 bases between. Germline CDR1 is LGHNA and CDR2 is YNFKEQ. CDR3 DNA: TGTGCCAGCAGCCAAGACTACTACTACAGCTACGAGCAGTACTTC. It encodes CASSQDYYYSYEQYF.

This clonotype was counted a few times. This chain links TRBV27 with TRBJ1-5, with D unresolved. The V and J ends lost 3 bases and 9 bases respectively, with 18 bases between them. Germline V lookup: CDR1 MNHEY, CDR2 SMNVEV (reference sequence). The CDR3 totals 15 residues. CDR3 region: CASSLVRSSIRPQHF. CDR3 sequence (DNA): TGTGCCAGCAGTTTGGTGCGCAGTAGTATCCGGCCCCAGCATTTT.

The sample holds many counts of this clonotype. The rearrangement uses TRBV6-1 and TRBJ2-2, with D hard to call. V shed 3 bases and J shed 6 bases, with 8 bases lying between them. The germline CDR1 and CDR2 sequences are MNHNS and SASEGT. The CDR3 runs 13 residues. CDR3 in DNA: TGTGCCAGCAGTGAGCCAGCTCCCGGGGAGCTGTTTTTT. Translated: CASSEPAPGELFF.

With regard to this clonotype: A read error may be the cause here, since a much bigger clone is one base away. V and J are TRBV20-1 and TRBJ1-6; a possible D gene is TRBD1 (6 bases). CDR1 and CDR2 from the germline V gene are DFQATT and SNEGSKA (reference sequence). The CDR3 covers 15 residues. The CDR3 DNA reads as TGCAGTGCTAGAGTTTCAGGACAGCTTAATTCACCCCTCCTCTTT. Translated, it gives CSARVSGQLNSPLLF.

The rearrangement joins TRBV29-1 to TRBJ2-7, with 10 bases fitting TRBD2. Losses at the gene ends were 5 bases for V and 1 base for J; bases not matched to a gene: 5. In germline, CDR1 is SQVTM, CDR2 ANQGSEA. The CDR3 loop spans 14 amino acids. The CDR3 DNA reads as TGCAGCGTTAGACTAGCGGGTCAATCCTACGAGCAGTACTTC. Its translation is CSVRLAGQSYEQYF.

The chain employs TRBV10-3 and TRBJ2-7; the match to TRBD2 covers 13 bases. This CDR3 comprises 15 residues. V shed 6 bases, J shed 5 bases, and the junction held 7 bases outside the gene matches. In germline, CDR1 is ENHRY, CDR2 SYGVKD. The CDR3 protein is CAISGSGTSGNEQYF. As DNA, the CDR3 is TGTGCCATCAGCGGGTCCGGGACTAGCGGGAACGAGCAGTACTTC.

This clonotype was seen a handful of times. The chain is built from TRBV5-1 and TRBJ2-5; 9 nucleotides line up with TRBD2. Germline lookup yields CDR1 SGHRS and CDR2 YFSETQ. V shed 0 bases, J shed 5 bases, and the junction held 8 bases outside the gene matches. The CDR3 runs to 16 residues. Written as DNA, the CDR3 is TGCGCCAGCAGCTTGGGGGCTAGCGGGACTTCCGAGACCCAGTACTTC. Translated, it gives CASSLGASGTSETQYF.

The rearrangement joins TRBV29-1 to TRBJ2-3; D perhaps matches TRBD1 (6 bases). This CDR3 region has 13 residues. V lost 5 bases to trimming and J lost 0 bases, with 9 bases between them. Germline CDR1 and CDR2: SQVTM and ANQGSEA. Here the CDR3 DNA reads TGCAGCGTTCTGGGGGCCAGCACAGATACGCAGTATTTT. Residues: CSVLGASTDTQYF.

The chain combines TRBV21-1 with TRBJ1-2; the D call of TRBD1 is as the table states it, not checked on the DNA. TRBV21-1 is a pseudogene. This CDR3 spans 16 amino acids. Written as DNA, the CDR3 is TGTGCCAGCAGCAAAGGGGCAGGACCCAGGACGGATGGCTACACCTTC. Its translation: CASSKGAGPRTDGYTF.

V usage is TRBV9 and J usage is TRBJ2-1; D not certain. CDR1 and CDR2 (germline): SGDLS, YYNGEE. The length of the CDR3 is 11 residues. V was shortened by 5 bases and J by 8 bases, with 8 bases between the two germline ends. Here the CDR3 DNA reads TGTGCCAGCAGTCTAGAGGATGAGCAGTTCTTC. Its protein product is CASSLEDEQFF. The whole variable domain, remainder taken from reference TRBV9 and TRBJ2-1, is DSGVTQTPKHLITATGQRVTLRCSPRSGDLSVYWYQQSLDQGLQFLIQYYNGEERAKGNILERFSAQQFPDLHSELNLSSLELGDSALYFCASSLEDEQFFGPGTRLTVL.

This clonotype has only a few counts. The CDR3 nucleotides are TGTGCCAGCTCCGGGCCGCGACAGCGCGCAGATACGCAGTATTTT. Amino acids: CASSGPRQRADTQYF. The chain has TRBV6-2 or TRBV6-3 and TRBJ2-3; D perhaps matches TRBD1 (5 bases). The CDR3 has 15 amino acids. Trimming cost V 8 bases and J 4 bases, with 19 bases left between them. Germline CDR1 reads MNHEY; CDR2 reads SVGEGT.

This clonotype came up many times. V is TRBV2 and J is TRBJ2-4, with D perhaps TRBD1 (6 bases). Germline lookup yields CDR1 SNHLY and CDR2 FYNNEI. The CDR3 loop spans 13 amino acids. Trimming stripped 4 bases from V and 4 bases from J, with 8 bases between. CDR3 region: CASSVDRKNIQYF. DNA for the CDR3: TGTGCCAGCAGTGTTGACAGGAAAAACATTCAGTACTTC.

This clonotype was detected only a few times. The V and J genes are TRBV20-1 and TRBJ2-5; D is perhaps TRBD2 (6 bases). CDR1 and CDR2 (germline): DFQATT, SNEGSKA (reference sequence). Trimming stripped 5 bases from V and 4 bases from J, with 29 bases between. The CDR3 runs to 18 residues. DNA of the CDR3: TGCAGTGCTCAAGACTCCGGGACTCGAGCACACGTATCAGAGACCCAGTACTTC. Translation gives CSAQDSGTRAHVSETQYF.

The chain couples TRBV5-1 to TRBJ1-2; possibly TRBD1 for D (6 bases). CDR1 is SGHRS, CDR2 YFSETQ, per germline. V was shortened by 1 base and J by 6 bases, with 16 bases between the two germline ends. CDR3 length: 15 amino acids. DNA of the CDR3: TGCGCCAGCAGCTTGTGGACAGCCGGGGGTGATGGCTACACCTTC. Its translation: CASSLWTAGGDGYTF.

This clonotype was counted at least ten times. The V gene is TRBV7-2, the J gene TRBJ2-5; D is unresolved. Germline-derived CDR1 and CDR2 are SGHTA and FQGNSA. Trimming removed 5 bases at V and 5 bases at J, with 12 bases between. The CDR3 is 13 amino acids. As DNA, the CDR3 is TGTGCCAGCAGCCTACTACCCTTTGAGACCCAGTACTTC. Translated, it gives CASSLLPFETQYF.

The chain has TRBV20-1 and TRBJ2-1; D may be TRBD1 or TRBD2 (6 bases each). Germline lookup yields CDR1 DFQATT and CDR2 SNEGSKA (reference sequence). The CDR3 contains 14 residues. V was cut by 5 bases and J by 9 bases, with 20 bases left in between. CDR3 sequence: CSAVQGWGAGEQFF. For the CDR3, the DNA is TGCAGTGCTGTACAGGGTTGGGGGGCAGGTGAGCAGTTCTTC.

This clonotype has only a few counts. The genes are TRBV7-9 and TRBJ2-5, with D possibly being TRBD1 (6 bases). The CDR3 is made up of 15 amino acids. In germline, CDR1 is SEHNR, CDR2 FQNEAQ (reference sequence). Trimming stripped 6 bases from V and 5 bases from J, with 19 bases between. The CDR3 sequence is CASSLTGFEVETQYF. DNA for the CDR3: TGTGCCAGCAGTCTAACAGGGTTTGAGGTGGAGACCCAGTACTTC.